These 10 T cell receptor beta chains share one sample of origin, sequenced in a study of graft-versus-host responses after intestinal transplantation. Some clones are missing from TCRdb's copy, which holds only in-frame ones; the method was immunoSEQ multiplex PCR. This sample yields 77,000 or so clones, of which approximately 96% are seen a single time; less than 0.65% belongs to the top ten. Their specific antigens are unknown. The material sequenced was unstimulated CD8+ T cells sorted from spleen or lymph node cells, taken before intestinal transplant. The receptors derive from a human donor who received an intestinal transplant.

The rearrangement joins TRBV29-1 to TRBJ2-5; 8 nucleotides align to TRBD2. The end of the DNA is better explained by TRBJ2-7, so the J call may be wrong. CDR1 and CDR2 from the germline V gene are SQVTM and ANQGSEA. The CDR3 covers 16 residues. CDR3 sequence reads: CSVEDAGSGKSYEQYF. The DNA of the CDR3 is TGCAGCGTTGAAGATGCTGGTAGCGGGAAATCCTACGAGCAGTACTTC.

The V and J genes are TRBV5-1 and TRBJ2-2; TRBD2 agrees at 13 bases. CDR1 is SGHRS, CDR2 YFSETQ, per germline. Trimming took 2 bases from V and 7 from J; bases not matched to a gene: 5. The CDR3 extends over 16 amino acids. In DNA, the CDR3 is TGCGCCAGCAGCTTAGGACTAGCGGGAGCGGACGGGGAGCTGTTTTTT. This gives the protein CASSLGLAGADGELFF. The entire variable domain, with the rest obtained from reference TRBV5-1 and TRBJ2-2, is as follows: KAGVTQTPRYLIKTRGQQVTLSCSPISGHRSVSWYQQTPGQGLQFLFEYFSETQRNKGNFPGRFSGRQFSNSRSEMNVSTLELGDSALYLCASSLGLAGADGELFFGEGSRLTVL.

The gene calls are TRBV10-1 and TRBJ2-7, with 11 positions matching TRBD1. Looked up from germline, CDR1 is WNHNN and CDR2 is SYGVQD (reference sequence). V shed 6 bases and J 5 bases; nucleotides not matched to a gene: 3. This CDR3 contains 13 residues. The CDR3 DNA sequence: TGCGCCAGCAGGGGGACAGGGGGGGACGAGCAGTACTTC. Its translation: CASRGTGGDEQYF.

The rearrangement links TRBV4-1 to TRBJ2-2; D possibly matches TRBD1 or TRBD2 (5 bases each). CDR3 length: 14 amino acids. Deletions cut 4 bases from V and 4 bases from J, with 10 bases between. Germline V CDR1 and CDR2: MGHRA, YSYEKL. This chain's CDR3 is CASSRDPPTGELFF. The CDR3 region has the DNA TGCGCCAGCAGCCGGGACCCTCCCACCGGGGAGCTGTTTTTT.

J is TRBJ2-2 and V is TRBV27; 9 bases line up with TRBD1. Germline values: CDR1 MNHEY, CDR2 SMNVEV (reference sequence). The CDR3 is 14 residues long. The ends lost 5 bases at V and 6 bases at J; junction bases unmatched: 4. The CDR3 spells CASSRTGAPGELFF. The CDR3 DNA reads TGTGCCAGCAGTCGGACAGGGGCGCCCGGGGAGCTGTTTTTT.

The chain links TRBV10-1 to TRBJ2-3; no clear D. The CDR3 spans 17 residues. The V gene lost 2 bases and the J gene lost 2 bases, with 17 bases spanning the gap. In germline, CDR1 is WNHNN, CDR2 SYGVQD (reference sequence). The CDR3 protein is CASSEADRTSYTDTQYF. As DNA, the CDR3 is TGCGCCAGCAGTGAGGCGGACCGGACCTCCTACACAGATACGCAGTATTTT.

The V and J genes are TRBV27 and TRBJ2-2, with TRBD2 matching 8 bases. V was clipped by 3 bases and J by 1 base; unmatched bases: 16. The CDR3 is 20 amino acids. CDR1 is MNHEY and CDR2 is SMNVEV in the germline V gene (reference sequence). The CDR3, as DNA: TGTGCCAGCAGTTTTATGTCTAGCGGGTGGGCCGGGCAGAACACCGGGGAGCTGTTTTTT. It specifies CASSFMSSGWAGQNTGELFF.

CDR3: CASSLGPNTEAFF. The CDR3 nucleotides read TGTGCCAGCAGCTTGGGTCCGAACACTGAAGCTTTCTTT. V usage is TRBV5-4 and J usage is TRBJ1-1, with unresolved D. Germline V gene data show CDR1 as SGHNT and CDR2 as YYREEE (reference sequence). The V end was cut by 0 bases, the J end by 1 base, with 4 bases between. This CDR3 has 13 residues.

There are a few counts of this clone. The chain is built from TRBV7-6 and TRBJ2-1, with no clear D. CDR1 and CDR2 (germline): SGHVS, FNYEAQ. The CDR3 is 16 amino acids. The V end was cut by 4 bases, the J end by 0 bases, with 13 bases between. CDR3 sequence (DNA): TGTGCCAGCAGCTCTTCGATAGCAGTCTCCTACAATGAGCAGTTCTTC. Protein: CASSSSIAVSYNEQFF.

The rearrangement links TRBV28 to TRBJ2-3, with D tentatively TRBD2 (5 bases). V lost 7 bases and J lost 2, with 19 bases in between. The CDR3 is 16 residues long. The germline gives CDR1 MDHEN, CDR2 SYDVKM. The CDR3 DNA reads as TGTGCCAGCACCCCAAACGCCCGGGGATACACAGATACGCAGTATTTT. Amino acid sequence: CASTPNARGYTDTQYF.